This T cell receptor beta chain was found in a study of blood T cell repertoires in COVID-19 (TCRdb year 2020). About the investigation overall: Samples covering the acute and convalescent phases of COVID-19 were provided by collaborators in the United States, Italy and Spain. Samples were obtained from the ongoing ImmuneRACE study (first 160 participants) and from some 1,300 subjects provided by 6 global collaborators. The dataset comprised deeply sampled blood TCRbeta repertoires from subjects exposed to, actively infected with, or recovered from COVID-19. A de-identified subject ID, COVID-19 status, age in years and sex were almost always included in the sample metadata. Where available, HLA class I and class II types were taken from metadata supplied by the sample provider and were not determined by assay-based typing. A freely available public database, intended as a resource for researchers studying the immune response to SARS-CoV-2, is where the repertoires were released. The material from the prospective study consisted of cDNA or gDNA derived from T cells, B-cell-depleted T cells, or PBMCs.

The CDR3 goes from the cysteine to the phenylalanine over 14 residues. The read is trimmed to its CDR3 DNA, 42 bases read in frame from base 1. V loses 0 bases of germline sequence and J loses 2 bases, and the interval between the two ends is 7 bases. CDR1 and CDR2, looked up from the germline V gene, are SGHVS and FQNEAQ. The immunoSEQ Assay, a bias-controlled multiplex PCR, was used to amplify TCRbeta CDR3 regions from genomic DNA. As for the original processing: The number of nucleated cells in each sample was estimated from the amplification of reference gene primers within the assay. To quantify the absolute abundance of each unique TCRbeta CDR3 rearrangement, sequence reads were collapsed and filtered. For each sample, productive Simpson clonality was calculated as the square root of Simpson's diversity index over productive rearrangements. Held by TCRdb, this immuneACCESS table contains in-frame sequences only and omits some clones. Under half of the omission traces to an unresolved V gene where checked; the cause of the rest is unknown. From that table come the V and J calls and clone size; the DNA was used to work out D and trimming. The sample profile shows fewer than 300,000 clones; about nine tenths of them were found once. Around 10% of the sample is held by the ten biggest clonotypes.

About this clone itself: What this receptor recognizes is not known. Per-base qualities were not stored, and no clone one base away is much larger.

A second Seattle source provided samples from volunteer blood donors who had recovered from COVID-19. Each collaborating institution followed its own protocols to collect whole blood in K2EDTA tubes. Collaborator samples were shipped for TCRbeta analysis as frozen whole blood, isolated PBMCs, or DNA extracted from either sample type. The full study reports these points: How much clinical and demographic metadata was included differed by source and by participant, and the metadata was provided uncurated.

The sequence is built from TRBV7-8 and TRBJ1-2; the D gene is unclear. Sequencing was done on a sample of peripheral blood. The TCR was taken from a man aged 35 to 55 who had recovered from COVID-19. The nucleotides read TGTGCCAGCAGCTTAGCAGTGACAAACTATGGCTACACCTTC. Translated, this is CASSLAVTNYGYTF.